This section outlines one T cell receptor beta chain sequence together with its context. Other nucleotide sequences from this sample produce the same CDR3. The data belong to a study of blood T cell repertoires in COVID-19. Study background: Samples came from the United States, Italy and Spain, spanning acute and convalescent COVID-19. Sources were T cells, B-cell-depleted T cells, or PBMCs; the material itself was cDNA or gDNA.

Original processing notes: Nucleated cell number was recorded as an estimate derived from reference gene primer amplification. The table came from immunoSEQ multiplex PCR; TCRdb's copy has only in-frame clones and leaves some out. V and J calls and clone size come straight from that table; D and trimming were deduced from the DNA. This table has more than 100,000 clones, approximately 84% appearing once. There are 15 residues in the CDR3. V was pared by 6 bases and J by 2 bases, with 5 bases of the junction left unmatched. Germline V gives CDR1 MNHEY, CDR2 SMNVEV (reference sequence). This sequence joins TRBV27 and TRBJ1-5; TRBD1 agrees at 9 bases. The clonotype comes from a woman over 75 with acute or convalescent COVID-19. The sample taken for sequencing was peripheral blood. CDR3 region: CASRSWTGGNQPQHF. The CDR3 DNA reads as TGTGCCAGCAGATCTTGGACAGGGGGCAATCAGCCCCAGCATTTT.